This T cell receptor (beta chain) came from a study of blood T cell repertoires in COVID-19. Only in-frame clones appear in the TCRdb table, and some are missing; sequencing was by immunoSEQ multiplex PCR. Counted here are 190,000 or so clones, approximately 90% occurring once; the ten biggest clones make up over 0.95%. The CDR3 runs 14 residues. Losses at the gene ends were 4 bases for V and 6 bases for J; bases not matched to a gene: 6. The germline gives CDR1 LGHNA, CDR2 YSLEER. The rearrangement links TRBV4-3 to TRBJ2-1; the match to TRBD2 covers 7 bases. The TCR sequence derives from a man aged 25-45 years who had recovered from COVID-19. Sequenced input: PBMCs or T cells enriched from blood (not recorded which). This CDR3 reads CASSRRDYFNEQFF. In DNA, the CDR3 is TGCGCCAGCAGCCGCCGGGACTATTTCAATGAGCAGTTCTTC.